The 10 T cell receptor beta chains reported below all come from one sample, sequenced in a study of OX40 agonist ivuxolimab in advanced cancers. Libraries were built with the immunoSEQ multiplex PCR assay. Imported from immuneACCESS, the table was reduced by TCRdb to in-frame sequences with V and J called. These copies leave out some clones; in studies compared against another copy, an unresolved V gene accounts for under half, and the cause of the remainder is not known. The sample profile shows around 67,000 clones; about 86% of them were found once. In total, the top ten clones hold less than 3% of the sample. Sequenced material: CD4+ or CD8+ T cells sorted from blood, taken in a trial of the OX40 agonist ivuxolimab. The receptors stem from an adult with an advanced solid tumor such as melanoma, head and neck, liver or kidney cancer.

In this sample, this clone turned up once. This sequence joins TRBV5-8 and TRBJ1-3; D remains unclear. The CDR3 is 14 residues long. Germline loops: CDR1 SGHTS, CDR2 YDEGEE. V shed 4 bases and J shed 8 bases, with 16 bases lying between them. The CDR3 nucleotides read TGTGCCAGCAGCCCCCCGGGTCGGGAGGACACCATATATTTT. This gives the protein CASSPPGREDTIYF. The full variable domain, completed using reference TRBV5-8 and TRBJ1-3, is EAGVTQSPTHLIKTRGQQATLRCSPISGHTSVYWYQQALGLGLQFLLWYDEGEERNRGNFPPRFSGRQFPNYSSELNVNALELEDSALYLCASSPPGREDTIYFGEGSWLTVV.

The chain has TRBV10-2 and TRBJ2-7; D possibly corresponds to TRBD1 (6 bases). The CDR3 length is 14 residues. Germline V gives CDR1 WSHSY, CDR2 SAAADI. Deletions cut 2 bases from V and 4 bases from J, with 12 bases between. CDR3 sequence reads: CASSEAGVGYEQYF. Written as DNA, the CDR3 is TGCGCCAGCAGTGAGGCAGGGGTGGGGTACGAGCAGTACTTC.

This clone has just one count. The gene calls are TRBV19 and TRBJ1-1, with 10 bases identical to TRBD1. The CDR3 contains 14 residues. Germline loops: CDR1 LNHDA, CDR2 SQIVND (reference sequence). V was pared by 3 bases and J by 10 bases, with 8 bases of the junction left unmatched. The CDR3 sequence is CASSILGTGVVAFF. Here the CDR3 DNA reads TGTGCCAGTAGTATCTTGGGGACAGGGGTAGTAGCTTTCTTT.

The gene calls are TRBV7-2 and TRBJ2-2; TRBD2 matches 8 bases. Losses at the gene ends were 3 bases for V and 5 bases for J; bases not matched to a gene: 8. The germline gives CDR1 SGHTA, CDR2 FQGNSA. There are 16 residues in the CDR3. CDR3: CASSLGSGSQTGELFF. In DNA, the CDR3 is TGTGCCAGCAGCTTGGGGAGCGGGAGTCAAACCGGGGAGCTGTTTTTT.

This chain links TRBV7-3 with TRBJ2-3, with TRBD2 matching 13 bases. The CDR3 extends over 18 amino acids. The V gene's germline CDR1 is SGHTA and CDR2 FQGTGA. Germline trimming cut 6 bases from V and 2 bases from J; bases unmatched to any gene: 11. The CDR3 region has the DNA TGTGCCAGCAGTCGCACTAGCGGGGGGGATCGGGCCACAGATACGCAGTATTTT. Amino acids: CASSRTSGGDRATDTQYF.

The chain has TRBV18 and TRBJ2-3; 9 bases are a match to TRBD2. The V and J ends lost 5 bases and 2 bases, in that order; junction bases with no gene match: 5. The V gene's germline CDR1 is KGHSH and CDR2 LQKENI. The CDR3 sequence is 15 residues long. This CDR3 reads CASSRLAGATDTQYF. Written as DNA, the CDR3 is TGTGCCAGCTCAAGGTTAGCGGGAGCCACAGATACGCAGTATTTT.

The chain has TRBV19 and TRBJ2-5; tentative D call: TRBD1 (6 bases). The CDR3 has 14 amino acids. V dropped 3 bases and J dropped 0 bases, with 8 bases sitting between them. Germline V gives CDR1 LNHDA, CDR2 SQIVND (reference sequence). CDR3 in amino acids: CASSMTGYQETQYF. As DNA, the CDR3 is TGTGCCAGTAGTATGACAGGCTACCAAGAGACCCAGTACTTC. Full variable domain (remainder filled in from reference TRBV19 and TRBJ2-5): DGGITQSPKYLFRKEGQNVTLSCEQNLNHDAMYWYRQDPGQGLRLIYYSQIVNDFQKGDIAEGYSVSREKKESFPLTVTSAQKNPTAFYLCASSMTGYQETQYFGPGTRLLVL.

In regard to this clone: This same CDR3 is encoded by further DNA sequences in the sample. The J gene is TRBJ1-4, the V gene TRBV5-1, with TRBD1 as a possible D gene (6 bases). V dropped 7 bases and J dropped 4 bases, with 14 bases sitting between them. The CDR3 extends over 14 amino acids. Germline CDR1 and CDR2: SGHRS and YFSETQ. In DNA form, the CDR3 reads TGCGCCAGCGGCCGGGGGCACCATAATGAAAAACTGTTTTTT. Its translation: CASGRGHHNEKLFF.

In its sample, this clone was seen once. The V and J genes are TRBV10-3 and TRBJ2-3; 7 bases are a match to TRBD1. V lost 6 bases and J lost 4; bases outside the gene matches: 10. The CDR3 contains 15 residues. Germline V gives CDR1 ENHRY, CDR2 SYGVKD. This CDR3 reads CAIRHDRVESDTQYF. Here the CDR3 DNA reads TGTGCCATCAGACACGACAGGGTAGAATCAGATACGCAGTATTTT.

The V call is TRBV6-6, the J call TRBJ2-3; a possible D gene is TRBD1 (5 bases). Trimming took 8 bases from V and 4 from J, leaving 7 bases between them. Germline V gene data show CDR1 as MNHNY and CDR2 as SVGAGI (reference sequence). The CDR3 extends over 11 amino acids. The CDR3, as DNA: TGTGCCAGCCTAGGGGCAGATACGCAGTATTTT. Its translation is CASLGADTQYF.